This note documents a single T cell receptor beta chain sequence. This record comes from a study of shared clonotypes between healthy human individuals. Study in general: Per donor, three plates held CD4 naive cells, three held CD4 memory, two held CD8 naive and one held CD8 memory.

CDR3 length equals 14 residues. V was trimmed by 7 bases and J by 0 bases, leaving 9 bases between them. CDR1 MNHNS and CDR2 SASEGT come from the germline V gene. Donors, healthy HIV-negative adults, lacked recent acute infections or vaccinations. In the authors' workflow: Junction-only sequences without quality scores were provided by ImmunoSEQ, so filtering was different. The method was immunoSEQ multiplex PCR; TCRdb's version includes in-frame clones alone and lacks a portion of them. V, J and clone size are those of that table, while D and trimming were read from the DNA. The sample records fewer than 1.4 million clones, around 78% being singletons.

The chain employs TRBV6-1 and TRBJ2-2, with D maybe TRBD2 (5 bases). This TCR derives from a man aged 18 to 29 in good health. Some clones in this sample may be carry-over from other donors' samples. The sample comprised memory CD4+ T cells from PBMCs. Subset defined: CD45RA-negative fraction. This CDR3 is CASISGSNTGELFF. The CDR3, as DNA: TGTGCCAGCATTTCGGGATCGAACACCGGGGAGCTGTTTTTT.